A single sample gave rise to the 8 T cell receptor beta chains below, sequenced in a study of CD8+ T cells in alopecia areata. Sequencing templates came from extracted RNA that was reverse transcribed into cDNA. Assay: immunoSEQ multiplex PCR; the TCRdb copy retains only in-frame clones and omits some. The repertoire holds about 200,000 clones, with about 56% as singletons. Sequencing input: CD8+ T cells sorted from blood. The receptors were gathered from a human donor in good health.

The chain carries TRBV29-1 and TRBJ1-2; D gene ambiguous. V lost 0 bases to trimming and J lost 3 bases, with 5 bases between them. The CDR3 consists of 12 residues. Germline V gene lookup returns CDR1 SQVTM and CDR2 ANQGSEA. The chain's CDR3 is CSVEDNDYGYTF. DNA of the CDR3: TGCAGCGTTGAAGATAATGACTATGGCTACACCTTC.

A few counts support this clone. The CDR3 loop reads CASSCASGAVWEQYF. As DNA, the CDR3 is TGTGCCAGCAGCTGTGCTAGCGGGGCTGTTTGGGAGCAGTACTTC. The chain joins TRBV21-1 to TRBJ2-5; the table gives TRBD2 as D, unverified against the DNA. TRBV21-1 corresponds to a pseudogene. The CDR3 covers 15 residues.

This clone was picked up a small number of times. The same CDR3 also results from other DNA sequences found in this sample. The chain combines TRBV29-1 with TRBJ1-2, with D uncertain. The CDR3 consists of 10 residues. The germline V gene has CDR1 SQVTM and CDR2 ANQGSEA. V dropped 6 bases and J dropped 4 bases, with 6 bases sitting between them. The CDR3: CSVRSYGYTF. The CDR3 DNA reads TGCAGCGTCCGGAGCTATGGCTACACCTTC.

The V gene is TRBV5-4, the J gene TRBJ2-3; 9 bases are shared with TRBD1. Germline CDR1 is SGHNT and CDR2 is YYREEE (reference sequence). V shed 3 bases and J 0 bases; nucleotides not matched to a gene: 5. The length of the CDR3 is 16 residues. The CDR3 sequence: CASSWGTGMSTDTQYF. The CDR3 coding sequence is TGTGCCAGCAGCTGGGGGACAGGGATGAGCACAGATACGCAGTATTTT.

This clone was counted between two and nine times. J is TRBJ1-2 and V is TRBV5-6, with no clear D. With 0 bases removed from V and 0 bases from J, the gap between germline ends came to 3 bases. The CDR3 sequence is 13 residues long. Germline V gives CDR1 SGHDT, CDR2 YYEEEE. The CDR3 loop is CASSLAPNYGYTF. The DNA for the CDR3 is TGTGCCAGCAGCTTGGCCCCTAACTATGGCTACACCTTC.

The V gene is TRBV5-6, the J gene TRBJ2-7; 9 bases line up with TRBD1. The CDR3 is 17 residues long. The V and J ends lost 3 bases and 0 bases, in that order; junction bases with no gene match: 10. Germline V gene lookup returns CDR1 SGHDT and CDR2 YYEEEE. The CDR3 loop reads CASSSKSPGQGSYEQYF. The CDR3 region has the DNA TGTGCCAGCAGCTCAAAATCCCCGGGACAGGGCTCCTACGAGCAGTACTTC.

This chain links TRBV5-6 with TRBJ2-5; D gene ambiguous. Deletions cut 7 bases from V and 5 bases from J, with 15 bases between. The CDR3 runs 13 residues. Germline values: CDR1 SGHDT, CDR2 YYEEEE. CDR3 region: CASRNLDWETQYF. The CDR3 DNA follows: TGTGCCAGCCGGAATCTCGACTGGGAGACCCAGTACTTC.

This clone occurred a few times. V is TRBV29-1 and J is TRBJ1-2, with D maybe TRBD1 (5 bases). V was trimmed by 5 bases and J by 8 bases, leaving 21 bases between them. CDR1 and CDR2 from the germline V gene are SQVTM and ANQGSEA. The CDR3 totals 14 residues. Here the CDR3 DNA reads TGCAGCGTTACCCCATCGGACCGGGGACGGGGCTACACCTTC. It encodes CSVTPSDRGRGYTF.